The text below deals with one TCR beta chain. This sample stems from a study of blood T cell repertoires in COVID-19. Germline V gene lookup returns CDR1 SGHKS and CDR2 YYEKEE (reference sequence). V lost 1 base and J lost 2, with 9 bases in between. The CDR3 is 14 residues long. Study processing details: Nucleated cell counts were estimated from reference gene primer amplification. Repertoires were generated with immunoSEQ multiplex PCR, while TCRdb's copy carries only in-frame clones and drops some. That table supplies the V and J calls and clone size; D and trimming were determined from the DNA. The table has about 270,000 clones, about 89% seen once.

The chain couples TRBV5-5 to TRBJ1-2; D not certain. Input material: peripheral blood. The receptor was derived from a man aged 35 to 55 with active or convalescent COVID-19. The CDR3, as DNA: TGTGCCAGCAGCTTGCGGCAGGCCAACTATGGCTACACCTTC. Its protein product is CASSLRQANYGYTF. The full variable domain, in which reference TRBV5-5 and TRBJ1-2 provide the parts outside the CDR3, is DAGVTQSPTHLIKTRGQQVTLRCSPISGHKSVSWYQQVLGQGPQFIFQYYEKEERGRGNFPDRFSARQFPNYSSELNVNALLLGDSALYLCASSLRQANYGYTFGSGTRLTVV.